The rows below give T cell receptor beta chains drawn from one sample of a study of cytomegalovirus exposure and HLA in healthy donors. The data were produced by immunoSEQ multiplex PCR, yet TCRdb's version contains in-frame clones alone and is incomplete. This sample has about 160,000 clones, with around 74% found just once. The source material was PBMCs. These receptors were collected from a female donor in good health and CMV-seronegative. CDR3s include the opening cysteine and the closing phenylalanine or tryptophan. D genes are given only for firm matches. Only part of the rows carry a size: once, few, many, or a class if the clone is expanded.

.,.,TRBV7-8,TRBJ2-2,TGTGCCAGCAGCTCCTCGAACACCGGGGAGCTGTTTTTT,CASSSSNTGELFF
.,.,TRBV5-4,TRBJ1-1,TGTGCCAGCAGCTTGCAGGGATTTGTCACTGAAGCTTTCTTT,CASSLQGFVTEAFF
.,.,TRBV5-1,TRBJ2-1,TGCGCCAGCAGCTTGGATCCTGGCGGGATCAACAATGAGCAGTTCTTC,CASSLDPGGINNEQFF
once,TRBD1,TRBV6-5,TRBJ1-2,TGTGCCAGCAGTTACAGGGACAGGGAGGGATATGGCTACACCTTC,CASSYRDREGYGYTF
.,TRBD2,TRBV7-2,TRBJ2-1,TGTGCCAGCAGCTCAAACCGACTAGCGGGAGCCTATGAGCAGTTCTTC,CASSSNRLAGAYEQFF
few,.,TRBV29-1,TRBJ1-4,TGCAGCGTTGAGGGCCAGGGAGGAGCAAAACTGTTTTTT,CSVEGQGGAKLFF
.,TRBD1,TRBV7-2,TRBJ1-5,TGTGCCAGCAGCTTCGGGACAGTCAATCAGCCCCAGCATTTT,CASSFGTVNQPQHF
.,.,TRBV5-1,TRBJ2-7,TGCGCCAGCAGCTTGCGACTAGGCGGCGAGCAGTACTTC,CASSLRLGGEQYF
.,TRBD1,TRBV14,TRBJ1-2,TGTGCCAGCAGCCTGCCGGGACAGCTGCCCAGCGATGGCTACACCTTC,CASSLPGQLPSDGYTF
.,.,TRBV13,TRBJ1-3,TGTGCCAGCTTTGAACAGGGCGTCGGAGGAAACACCATATATTTT,CASFEQGVGGNTIYF
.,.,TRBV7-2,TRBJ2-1,TGTGCCAGCAGCTTAGCGTCAGGGCGAAATGAGCAGTTCTTC,CASSLASGRNEQFF
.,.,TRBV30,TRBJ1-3,TGTGCCTGGAGTCCGACAGCCTCTGGAAACACCATATATTTT,CAWSPTASGNTIYF
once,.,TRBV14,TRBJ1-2,TGTGCCAGCAGCCAAGGGCAGGTTTATGGCTACACCTTC,CASSQGQVYGYTF
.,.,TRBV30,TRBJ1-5,TGTGCCTGGAGTGGAAGGGGCCCAGGGCCCCAGCATTTT,CAWSGRGPGPQHF